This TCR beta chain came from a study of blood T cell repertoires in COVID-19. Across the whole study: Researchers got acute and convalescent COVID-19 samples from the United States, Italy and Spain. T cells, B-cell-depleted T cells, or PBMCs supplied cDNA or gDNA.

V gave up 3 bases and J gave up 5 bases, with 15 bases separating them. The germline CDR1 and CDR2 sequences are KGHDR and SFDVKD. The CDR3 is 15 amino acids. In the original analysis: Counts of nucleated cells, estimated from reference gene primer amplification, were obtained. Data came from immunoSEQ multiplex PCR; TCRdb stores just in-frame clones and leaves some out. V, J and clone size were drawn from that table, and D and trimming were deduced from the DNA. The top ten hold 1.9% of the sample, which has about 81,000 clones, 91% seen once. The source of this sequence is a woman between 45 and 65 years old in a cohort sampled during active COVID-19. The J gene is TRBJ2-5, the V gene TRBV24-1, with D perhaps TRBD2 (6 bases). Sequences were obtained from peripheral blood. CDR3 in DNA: TGTGCCACCAGTGATACGAGGGTGGAGGGGGAGACCCAGTACTTC. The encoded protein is CATSDTRVEGETQYF.